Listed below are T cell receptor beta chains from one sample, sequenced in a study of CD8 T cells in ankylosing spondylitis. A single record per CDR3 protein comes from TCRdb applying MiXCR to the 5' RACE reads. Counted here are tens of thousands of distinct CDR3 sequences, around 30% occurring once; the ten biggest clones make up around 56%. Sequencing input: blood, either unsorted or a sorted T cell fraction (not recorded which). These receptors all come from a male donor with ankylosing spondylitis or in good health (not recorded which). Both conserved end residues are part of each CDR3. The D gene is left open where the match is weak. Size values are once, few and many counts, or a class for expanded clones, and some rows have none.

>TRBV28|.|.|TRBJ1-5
TGTGCCAGCAGGGGAATCGGGACAATGGGACTCCAGCCCCAGCATTTT
CASRGIGTMGLQPQHF
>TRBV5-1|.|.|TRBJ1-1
TGCGCCAGCAGCAACGACGGGGGGAACACTGAAGCTTTCTTT
CASSNDGGNTEAFF
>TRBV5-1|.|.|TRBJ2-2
TGCGCCAGCAGCTTTAGGGACGCCGGGGAGCTGTTTTTT
CASSFRDAGELFF
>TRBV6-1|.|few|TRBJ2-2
TGTGCCAGCAGTGTAGCCAGGAACACCGGGGAGCTGTTTTTT
CASSVARNTGELFF
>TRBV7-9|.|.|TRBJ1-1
TGTGCCAGCACGGTCGGGGGCAGAGGAGTCACTGAAGCTTTCTTT
CASTVGGRGVTEAFF
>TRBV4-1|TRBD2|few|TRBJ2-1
TGCGCCAGCAGCCAAGACACCCAGCGGGAGAACAATGAGCAGTTCTTC
CASSQDTQRENNEQFF
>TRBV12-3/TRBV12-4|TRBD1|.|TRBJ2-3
TGTGCCAGCAGTGGACAGGGTTCAGCGATTGAAAGTACGCAGTATTTT
CASSGQGSAIESTQYF
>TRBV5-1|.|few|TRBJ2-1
TGCGCCAGCAGCCCCGGGCTGCAGCAGAGCTCCTACAATGAGCAGTTCTTC
CASSPGLQQSSYNEQFF
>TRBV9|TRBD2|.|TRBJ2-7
TGTGCCAGCAGCGTTACCGGGACTAGCGGGTACGAGCAGTACTTC
CASSVTGTSGYEQYF
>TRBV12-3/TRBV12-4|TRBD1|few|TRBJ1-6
TGTGCCAGCAGACCACGACAGGGCGGTTCACCCCTCCACTTT
CASRPRQGGSPLHF
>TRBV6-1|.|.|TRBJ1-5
TGTGCCAGCAAGAGACAGAGAAATCAGCCCCAGCATTTT
CASKRQRNQPQHF
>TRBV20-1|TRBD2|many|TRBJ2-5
TGCAGTGTTCCACCGGGACTAGCGGCGGGGGTTGGGGAGACCCAGTACTTC
CSVPPGLAAGVGETQYF
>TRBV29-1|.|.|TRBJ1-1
TGCAGCGTTGAGGCCACCCCGAACACTGAAGCTTTCTTT
CSVEATPNTEAFF
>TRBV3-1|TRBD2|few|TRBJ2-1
TGTGCCAGCAGCCCGGGGACTAGCGGGAGGGGGCTTAAGTTCTTC
CASSPGTSGRGLKFF
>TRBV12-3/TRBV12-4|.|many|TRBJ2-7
TGTGCCAGCAGCCGGGCTGGAACCTACGAGCAGTACTTC
CASSRAGTYEQYF
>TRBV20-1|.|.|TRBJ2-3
TGCAGTGACCGAAATTGGGGGGAAACTAGCACAGATACGCAGTATTTT
CSDRNWGETSTDTQYF
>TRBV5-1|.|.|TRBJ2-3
TGCGCCAGCAAAAGGGCGGAAAACACAGATACGCAGTATTTT
CASKRAENTDTQYF
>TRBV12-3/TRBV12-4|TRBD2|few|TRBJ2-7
TGTGCCAGCAGTCGTAAGACTAGCGGGGCTTACGAGCAGTACTTC
CASSRKTSGAYEQYF
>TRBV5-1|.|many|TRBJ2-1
TGCGCCAGCAGCTTGGCGGAGAGCGGCGAATACAATGAGCAGTTCTTC
CASSLAESGEYNEQFF
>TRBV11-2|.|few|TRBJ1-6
TGTGCCAGCAGCTTATATTTCCCTCGAAGCTCCTATAATTCACCCCTCCACTTT
CASSLYFPRSSYNSPLHF
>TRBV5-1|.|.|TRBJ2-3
TGCGCCAGCAGCTTTACTGTCGGACAGAGCACAGATACGCAGTATTTT
CASSFTVGQSTDTQYF
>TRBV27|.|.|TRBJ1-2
TGTGCCAGCAGAAGTCCTGAGCGGGGGGGCTACACCTTC
CASRSPERGGYTF
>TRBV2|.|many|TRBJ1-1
TGTGCCAGCAGGCGAGGATTCCAAGCTTTCTTT
CASRRGFQAFF
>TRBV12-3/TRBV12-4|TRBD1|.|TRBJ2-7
TGTGCCAGCAGTCAGACAGGGGGCGGAAACTACGAGCAGTACTTC
CASSQTGGGNYEQYF
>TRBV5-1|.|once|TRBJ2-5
TGCGCCAGCAGCTTGGACAACGAAGAGACCCAGTACTTC
CASSLDNEETQYF
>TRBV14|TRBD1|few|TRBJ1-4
TGTGCCAGCAGCCTAATCCGGGACAGGGTTCGCGAAAAACTGTTTTTT
CASSLIRDRVREKLFF
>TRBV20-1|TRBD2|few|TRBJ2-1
TGCAGTGCTTTCGGACTAGCGGGGGGGCCCGACAATGAGCAGTTCTTC
CSAFGLAGGPDNEQFF